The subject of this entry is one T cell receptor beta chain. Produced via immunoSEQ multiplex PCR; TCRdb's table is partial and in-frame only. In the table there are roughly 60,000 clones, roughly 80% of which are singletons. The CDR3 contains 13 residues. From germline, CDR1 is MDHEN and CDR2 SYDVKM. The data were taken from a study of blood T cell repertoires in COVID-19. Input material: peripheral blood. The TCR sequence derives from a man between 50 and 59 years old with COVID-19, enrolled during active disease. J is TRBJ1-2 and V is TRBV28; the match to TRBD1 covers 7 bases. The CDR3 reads CAGRTKTGLGYTF. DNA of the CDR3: TGTGCGGGGAGGACCAAGACAGGGTTAGGCTACACCTTC.